What follows are 21 T cell receptor beta chains derived from one specimen sequenced in a study of blood T cell repertoires in COVID-19. TCRdb keeps only in-frame clones here, not all; method: immunoSEQ multiplex PCR. The profile shows under 95,000 clones, about nine tenths of them singletons. Sequencing used peripheral blood. The receptors were sampled from an elderly woman with acute or convalescent COVID-19.

The V gene is TRBV10-3, the J gene TRBJ2-3; the match to TRBD2 covers 15 bases. The germline V gene has CDR1 ENHRY and CDR2 SYGVKD. The CDR3 contains 16 residues. With 4 bases clipped from V and 4 bases from J, the junction kept 3 bases outside the gene matches. DNA of the CDR3: TGTGCCATCAGTGGGACTAGCGGGGGGGCGTCAGATACGCAGTATTTT. It encodes CAISGTSGGASDTQYF.

V usage is TRBV7-9 and J usage is TRBJ2-7, with D possibly being TRBD2 (5 bases). The germline V gene encodes CDR1 SEHNR and CDR2 FQNEAQ (reference sequence). The CDR3 runs 14 residues. V lost 4 bases, J lost 6 bases, and 16 bases lay in between. DNA of the CDR3: TGTGCCAGCAGCTCCAACCCCTCGGGAAGCGAGCAGTACTTC. Protein sequence: CASSSNPSGSEQYF.

The V gene is TRBV30, the J gene TRBJ1-2; 9 nucleotides agree with TRBD1. The junction had 2 bases not matched to a gene; V was cut back by 3 bases and J by 0 bases. The length of the CDR3 is 14 residues. Germline-derived CDR1 and CDR2 are GTSNPN and SVGIG (reference sequence). The CDR3 region has the DNA TGTGCCTGGAGAAGGGACAGGGCTAACTATGGCTACACCTTC. It yields the protein CAWRRDRANYGYTF.

This chain connects TRBV6-1 to TRBJ1-2; D is uncertain. Germline lookup yields CDR1 MNHNS and CDR2 SASEGT. The CDR3 consists of 14 residues. Trimming pared 2 bases from V and 4 bases from J, leaving 11 bases between. DNA of the CDR3: TGTGCCAGCAGTGAATTTGGGAGGGCCTATGGCTACACCTTC. Translated: CASSEFGRAYGYTF.

The genes are TRBV10-2 and TRBJ2-1; 11 bases line up with TRBD2. The V gene's germline CDR1 is WSHSY and CDR2 SAAADI. The CDR3 totals 15 residues. The ends lost 4 bases at V and 3 bases at J; junction bases unmatched: 2. The CDR3 nucleotides are TGCGCCAGCAGTGCGGGACTAGCGGACTACAATGAGCAGTTCTTC. This gives the protein CASSAGLADYNEQFF.

CDR3 coding DNA: TGTGCCTGGAGTGTAAGGGGCCTTGCTGGGGCCAACGTCCTGACTTTC. Its protein product is CAWSVRGLAGANVLTF. The chain employs TRBV30 and TRBJ2-6; a possible D gene is TRBD1 (5 bases). Germline assignment: CDR1 GTSNPN and CDR2 SVGIG (reference sequence). V lost 0 bases and J 2 bases, leaving 11 bases between the germline ends. CDR3 length equals 16 residues.

The gene calls are TRBV5-4 and TRBJ1-1; TRBD1 matches at 7 bases. The junction had 12 bases not matched to a gene; V was cut back by 9 bases and J by 4 bases. Germline V gene lookup returns CDR1 SGHNT and CDR2 YYREEE (reference sequence). The CDR3 runs to 14 residues. CDR3 loop: CAMSPRTGTTEAFF. The CDR3 DNA follows: TGTGCCATGTCGCCCCGGACAGGAACCACTGAAGCTTTCTTT. The full variable domain, its missing parts supplied by reference TRBV5-4 and TRBJ1-1, is ETGVTQSPTHLIKTRGQQVTLRCSSQSGHNTVSWYQQALGQGPQFIFQYYREEENGRGNFPPRFSGLQFPNYSSELNVNALELDDSALYLCAMSPRTGTTEAFFGQGTRLTVV.

This clone has only one observation. The chain is built from TRBV3-1 (or the pseudogene TRBV3-2) and TRBJ1-6, with D perhaps matching TRBD1 (5 bases). CDR3 size: 17 residues. The germline CDR1 and CDR2 sequences are LGHDT and YNNKEL (reference sequence). V was cut by 1 base and J by 9 bases, with 19 bases left in between. The CDR3, as DNA: TGTGCCAGCAGCCAAGGTATCCCCGGGACGGGGGGTTCACCCCTCCACTTT. This translates into CASSQGIPGTGGSPLHF.

Comments on this clone: This same CDR3 is encoded by further DNA sequences in the sample. CDR3 region: CASSLFGTGGTGELFF. CDR3 DNA: TGTGCCAGCAGCTTATTTGGGACCGGGGGGACCGGGGAGCTGTTTTTT. The rearrangement links TRBV7-3 to TRBJ2-2, with 7 bases that match TRBD2. V lost 2 bases and J lost 5; bases outside the gene matches: 8. CDR1 is SGHTA and CDR2 is FQGTGA in the germline V gene. This CDR3 is built from 16 residues.

V is TRBV30 and J is TRBJ1-6, with 9 bases identical to TRBD1. Germline trimming cut 1 base from V and 9 bases from J; bases unmatched to any gene: 10. Germline-derived CDR1 and CDR2 are GTSNPN and SVGIG (reference sequence). The CDR3 runs 16 residues. CDR3 sequence: CAWSARQGVYSSPLHF. The CDR3 DNA reads as TGTGCCTGGAGTGCCAGACAGGGGGTATATTCTTCACCCCTCCACTTT.

The chain has TRBV28 and TRBJ1-2, with 7 bases fitting TRBD1. J was trimmed by 4 bases and V by 2 bases; bases with no gene match: 10. Germline V gives CDR1 MDHEN, CDR2 SYDVKM. The CDR3 length is 16 residues. This chain's CDR3 is CASSLPNRGIGYGYTF. The CDR3 nucleotides are TGTGCCAGCAGTTTACCGAACAGGGGAATAGGCTATGGCTACACCTTC.

The table lists this clone with a count of one. The chain combines TRBV5-5 with TRBJ2-5; no clear D gene. The length of the CDR3 is 13 residues. Trimming pared 0 bases from V and 5 bases from J, leaving 8 bases between. Germline lookup yields CDR1 SGHKS and CDR2 YYEKEE (reference sequence). Here the CDR3 reads CASSLAPRETQYF. CDR3 nucleotide sequence: TGTGCCAGCAGCTTGGCGCCCAGGGAGACCCAGTACTTC.

The chain recombines TRBV2 with TRBJ1-1; TRBD1 matches 7 bases. Germline loops: CDR1 SNHLY, CDR2 FYNNEI. There are 16 residues in the CDR3. J gave up 6 bases and V 5 bases, and 15 bases lay outside the gene matches. The CDR3 region has the DNA TGTGCCAGCAGTCGCTCCGTTTTGACAGGGAATGCTGAAGCTTTCTTT. Protein: CASSRSVLTGNAEAFF.

V usage is TRBV2 and J usage is TRBJ1-1; no definite D call. This CDR3 has 12 amino acids. Trimming took off 8 bases at V and 3 bases at J, with 10 bases between the two ends. Germline V gene lookup returns CDR1 SNHLY and CDR2 FYNNEI. In DNA form, the CDR3 reads TGTGCCAGCGGGGAGGTCCACACTGAAGCTTTCTTT. The encoded protein is CASGEVHTEAFF.

The rearrangement uses TRBV5-1 and TRBJ2-3; 8 bases map to TRBD1. CDR3 length equals 15 residues. V was pared by 0 bases and J by 2 bases, with 2 bases of the junction left unmatched. Germline V gene sequence: CDR1 SGHRS, CDR2 YFSETQ. The CDR3 is CASSLAQGATDTQYF. In DNA form, the CDR3 reads TGCGCCAGCAGCTTGGCGCAGGGGGCCACAGATACGCAGTATTTT.

Here the CDR3 DNA reads TGTGCCAGCAGCTCGGACAGGGCTATTTCACCCCTCCACTTT. Its translation is CASSSDRAISPLHF. This sequence joins TRBV7-8 and TRBJ1-6; 8 nucleotides match TRBD1. Germline values: CDR1 SGHVS, CDR2 FQNEAQ. There are 14 residues in the CDR3. Trimming removed 4 bases from V and 9 bases from J; junction bases left unmatched: 5.

The chain recombines TRBV15 with TRBJ2-2, with D maybe TRBD2 (5 bases). This CDR3 is 13 amino acids long. V was clipped by 6 bases and J by 4 bases, with 9 bases between them. From germline, CDR1 is LNHNV and CDR2 YYDKDF (reference sequence). The CDR3 spells CATSRAGTGELFF. Here the CDR3 DNA reads TGTGCCACCAGTCGCGCGGGCACCGGGGAGCTGTTTTTT.

The chain carries TRBV7-6 and TRBJ2-5; 7 nucleotides align to TRBD2. The V gene's germline CDR1 is SGHVS and CDR2 FNYEAQ. This CDR3 spans 15 amino acids. J gave up 1 base and V 7 bases, and 9 bases lay outside the gene matches. CDR3: CASTLGGNFQETQYF. The CDR3 DNA sequence: TGTGCCAGCACCCTCGGGGGGAACTTCCAAGAGACCCAGTACTTC.

The gene calls are TRBV28 and TRBJ1-2, with 7 bases aligning to TRBD1. The CDR3 length is 16 residues. V dropped 8 bases and J dropped 4; count of bases not matched to a gene: 16. Germline assignment: CDR1 MDHEN and CDR2 SYDVKM. This chain's CDR3 is CASHSTGERPGYGYTF. In DNA form, the CDR3 reads TGTGCCAGCCATAGTACAGGGGAAAGGCCCGGCTATGGCTACACCTTC.

V is TRBV27 and J is TRBJ2-7; 14 nucleotides line up with TRBD2. Unmatched junction bases numbered 5, after V lost 1 base and J lost 3 bases. This CDR3 has 17 residues. CDR1 MNHEY and CDR2 SMNVEV come from the germline V gene (reference sequence). For the CDR3, the DNA is TGTGCCAGCAGTTTATTAGGACTAGCGGGAGGAGGCTACGAGCAGTACTTC. Its protein product is CASSLLGLAGGGYEQYF.

The count of this clone is one. The V gene is TRBV12-5, the J gene TRBJ2-1; 11 nucleotides match TRBD2. Germline assignment: CDR1 LGHNT and CDR2 FRNRAP. V shed 3 bases, J shed 9 bases, and the junction held 7 bases outside the gene matches. The CDR3 runs 15 residues. This chain's CDR3 is CASGLGLAGYAEQFF. DNA for the CDR3: TGTGCTAGTGGTTTAGGACTAGCGGGCTACGCTGAGCAGTTCTTC.